This T cell receptor beta chain was recorded in a study of T cells in narcolepsy. In the study overall: Healthy controls were enrolled alongside patients with narcolepsy type 1 or type 2. Study results and caveats: Comparing one patient's CSF and blood CD4+ clonotypes highlighted HCRT- and TRIB2-specific autoreactive clonotypes.

This clone came up once. Its antigen remains unidentified. Method: immunoSEQ multiplex PCR; TCRdb's copy keeps in-frame clones and lacks some. This table holds tens of thousands of clones, approximately 84% found once. The CDR3 spans 14 residues. V lost 2 bases and J 2 bases, leaving 7 bases between the germline ends. Germline V CDR1 and CDR2: KGHSH, LQKENI. The sequence derives from a human donor with narcolepsy. The rearrangement uses TRBV18 and TRBJ1-3; D gene ambiguous. The sample taken for sequencing was CD45RA- memory CD4+ T cells from PBMCs. The CDR3 loop is CASSPEETGNTIYF. CDR3 nucleotides: TGTGCCAGCTCACCAGAGGAGACTGGAAACACCATATATTTT.